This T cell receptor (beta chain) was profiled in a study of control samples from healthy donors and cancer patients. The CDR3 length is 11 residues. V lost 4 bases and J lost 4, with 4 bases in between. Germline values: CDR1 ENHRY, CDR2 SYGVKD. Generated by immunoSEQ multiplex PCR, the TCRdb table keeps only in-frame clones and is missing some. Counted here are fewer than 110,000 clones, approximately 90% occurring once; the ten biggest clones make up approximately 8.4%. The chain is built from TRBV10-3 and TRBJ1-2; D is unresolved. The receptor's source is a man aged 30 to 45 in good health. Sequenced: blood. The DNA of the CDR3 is TGTGCCATCAGTGGGGGCTATGGCTACACCTTC. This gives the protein CAISGGYGYTF.